The rows below give T cell receptor beta chains drawn from one sample of a study of T cell responses to AZD1222 COVID-19 vaccine. Assay: immunoSEQ multiplex PCR; the TCRdb copy retains only in-frame clones and omits some. The sample includes some 190,000 clones, less than 95% seen only once; the top ten take 1.7%. Specimen: peripheral blood, collected 28 days after the second dose of the MenACWY control vaccine. The receptors shown here come from an adult who received the MenACWY meningococcal vaccine as a control. Each CDR3 is given with its conserved first and last residue. A D gene is named only where the DNA matches it firmly.

D gene	V gene	J gene	CDR3 protein	CDR3 DNA
-	TRBV21-1	TRBJ2-7	CASSKARGQGLAETYEQYF	TGTGCCAGCAGCAAAGCTAGGGGGCAAGGGCTAGCGGAGACCTACGAGCAGTACTTC
TRBD1	TRBV6-5	TRBJ1-1	CASSLTEDRAAFF	TGTGCCAGCAGCTTGACGGAGGACAGGGCAGCTTTCTTT
-	TRBV7-9	TRBJ2-7	CASSLATYEQYF	TGTGCCAGCAGCTTAGCTACTTACGAGCAGTACTTC
-	TRBV5-6	TRBJ1-6	CASSSEGEKSPLHF	TGTGCCAGCAGCAGCGAGGGAGAGAAGTCACCCCTCCACTTT
-	TRBV9	TRBJ1-3	CASSASETTFGNTIYF	TGTGCCAGCAGCGCGTCAGAGACCACCTTTGGAAACACCATATATTTT
TRBD1	TRBV25-1	TRBJ1-4	CASSEATGSFKKLFF	TGTGCCAGCAGTGAAGCGACAGGGTCATTCAAAAAACTGTTTTTT
-	TRBV21-1	TRBJ2-1	CASSKARRGRSYNEQFF	TGTGCCAGCAGCAAAGCGCGCAGGGGGCGAAGCTACAATGAGCAGTTCTTC
TRBD1	TRBV7-9	TRBJ1-5	CASSKGQGWDQPQHF	TGTGCCAGCAGCAAGGGACAGGGTTGGGATCAGCCCCAGCATTTT
-	TRBV15	TRBJ1-3	CATSRDPRGLSGNTIYF	TGTGCCACCAGCAGAGATCCCCGGGGACTCTCTGGAAACACCATATATTTT
-	TRBV27	TRBJ2-7	CASRAGRGLYEQYF	TGTGCCAGCAGAGCGGGCCGGGGGCTGTACGAGCAGTACTTC
TRBD1	TRBV7-9	TRBJ2-1	CASSPTTGTVYNEQFF	TGTGCCAGCAGCCCCACGACCGGGACAGTCTACAATGAGCAGTTCTTC
TRBD1	TRBV29-1	TRBJ2-1	CSVEDHRGSYNEQFF	TGCAGCGTTGAAGATCACAGGGGCTCCTACAATGAGCAGTTCTTC